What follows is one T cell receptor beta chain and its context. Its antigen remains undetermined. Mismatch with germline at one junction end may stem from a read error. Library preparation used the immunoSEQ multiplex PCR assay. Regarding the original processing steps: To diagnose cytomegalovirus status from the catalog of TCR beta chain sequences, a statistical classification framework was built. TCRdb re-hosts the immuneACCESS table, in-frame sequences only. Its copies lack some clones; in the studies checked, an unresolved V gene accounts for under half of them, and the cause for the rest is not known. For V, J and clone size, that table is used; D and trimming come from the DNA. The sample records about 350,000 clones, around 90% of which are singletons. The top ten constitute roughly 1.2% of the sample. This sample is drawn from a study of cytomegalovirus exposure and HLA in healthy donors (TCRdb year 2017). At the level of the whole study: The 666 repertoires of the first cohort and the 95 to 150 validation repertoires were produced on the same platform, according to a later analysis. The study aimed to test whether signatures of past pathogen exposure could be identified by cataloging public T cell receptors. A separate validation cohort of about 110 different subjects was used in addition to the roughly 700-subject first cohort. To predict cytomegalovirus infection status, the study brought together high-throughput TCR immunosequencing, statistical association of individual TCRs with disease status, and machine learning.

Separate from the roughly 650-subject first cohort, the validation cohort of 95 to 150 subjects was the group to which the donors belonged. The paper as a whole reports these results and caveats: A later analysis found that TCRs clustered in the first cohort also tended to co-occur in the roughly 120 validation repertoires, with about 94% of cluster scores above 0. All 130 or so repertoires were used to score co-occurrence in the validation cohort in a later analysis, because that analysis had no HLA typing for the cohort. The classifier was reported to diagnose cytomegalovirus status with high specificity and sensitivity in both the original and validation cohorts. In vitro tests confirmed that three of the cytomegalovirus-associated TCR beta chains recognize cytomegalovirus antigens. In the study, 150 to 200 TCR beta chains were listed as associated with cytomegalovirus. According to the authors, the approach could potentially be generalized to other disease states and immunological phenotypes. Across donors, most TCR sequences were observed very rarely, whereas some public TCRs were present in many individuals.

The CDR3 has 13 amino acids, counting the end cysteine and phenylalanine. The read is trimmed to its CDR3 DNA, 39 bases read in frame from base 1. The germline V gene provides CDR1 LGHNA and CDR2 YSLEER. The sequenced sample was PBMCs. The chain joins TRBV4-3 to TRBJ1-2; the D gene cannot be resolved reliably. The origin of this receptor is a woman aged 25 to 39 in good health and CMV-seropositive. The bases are TGCGCCAGCAGCCAAGACCCGCGGGCCACAAAGGAATTC. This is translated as CASSQDPRATKEF.